The rows below give T cell receptor beta chains drawn from one sample of a study of Ad26.COV2.S vaccination and SARS-CoV-2 variants. The method was immunoSEQ multiplex PCR; TCRdb's version includes in-frame clones alone and lacks a portion of them. Altogether over 300,000 clones are present, roughly 85% being singletons, with the ten largest covering 7.4%. Sequencing used peripheral blood, obtained in a trial of Ad26.COV2.S vaccine versus placebo. All receptors come from a person between 18 and 65 years old who received the Ad26.COV2.S COVID-19 vaccine or a placebo. The CDR3 runs from the conserved cysteine through the conserved F or W. The D gene is left open where the match is weak. Only part of the rows carry a size: once, few, many, or a class if the clone is expanded.

v_call	cdr3_length	clone_size	j_call	d_call	cdr3_nt	cdr3_aa
TRBV6-4	12	.	TRBJ2-5	TRBD2	TGTGCCAGCAAAGCGGGGCCAGAGACCCAGTACTTC	CASKAGPETQYF
TRBV6-1	16	.	TRBJ1-1	.	TGTGCCAGCAGTGGCGCCGGGGGGTCTCCGAACACTGAAGCTTTCTTT	CASSGAGGSPNTEAFF
TRBV28	13	.	TRBJ2-7	.	TGTGCCAGCAGTTTTCGAGGTGGGGACGAGCAGTACTTC	CASSFRGGDEQYF
TRBV11-3	16	few	TRBJ2-7	TRBD1	TGTGCCAGCAGCTTAGGATTATCCGGGACAGCCTACGAGCAGTACTTC	CASSLGLSGTAYEQYF
TRBV6-5	12	.	TRBJ1-1	.	TGTGCCAGCAAAACAGGGAACACTGAAGCTTTCTTT	CASKTGNTEAFF
TRBV9	17	.	TRBJ2-5	TRBD2	TGTGCCAGCAGCGTAGGATTCCTAGCGGCTACCCAAGAGACCCAGTACTTC	CASSVGFLAATQETQYF
TRBV5-6	17	.	TRBJ2-3	TRBD2	TGTGCCAGCAGCTTTTCACCAGGACTAGAGAAGGCAGGTACGCAGTATTTT	CASSFSPGLEKAGTQYF
TRBV7-9	14	.	TRBJ1-2	.	TGTGCCAGCAGCTTAGTTGGAGGACGGTATGGCTACACCTTC	CASSLVGGRYGYTF
TRBV7-8	17	.	TRBJ2-1	TRBD2	TGTGCCAGCAGCTCCTCCCTAGCGGGGAGCTCCTACAATGAGCAGTTCTTC	CASSSSLAGSSYNEQFF
TRBV20-1	11	.	TRBJ2-5	.	TGCAGCACGGAAGGGGTAGAGACCCAGTACTTC	CSTEGVETQYF
TRBV19	12	.	TRBJ1-6	.	TGTGCCAGTGGTTGGGGAAATTCACCCCTCCACTTT	CASGWGNSPLHF
TRBV7-3	13	few	TRBJ1-2	.	TGTGCCAGCAGCCCTGGTCCTAACTATGGCTACACCTTC	CASSPGPNYGYTF
TRBV5-1	14	.	TRBJ1-6	TRBD1	TGCGCCAGCAGCCCGGGACAGCTGGAATCACCCCTCCACTTT	CASSPGQLESPLHF
TRBV5-4	15	.	TRBJ2-7	.	TGTGCCAGCAGCTTGCGGCAAGGAATCTCCTACGAGCAGTACTTC	CASSLRQGISYEQYF
TRBV12-3/TRBV12-4	13	.	TRBJ2-7	.	TGTGCCAGCAGGGGCGCCCTCTCCTACGAGCAGTACTTC	CASRGALSYEQYF
TRBV12-3/TRBV12-4	13	.	TRBJ1-1	.	TGTGCCAGCAGTTTAGCCTGGCAGGTTGAAGCTTTCTTT	CASSLAWQVEAFF
TRBV19	14	.	TRBJ1-2	.	TGTGCCAGTAACGTCTGGGGAGCTAACTATGGCTACACCTTC	CASNVWGANYGYTF
TRBV19	16	.	TRBJ2-2	TRBD2	TGTGCCAGTAAGGCTAGCGGGAGGGGGACCACCGGGGAGCTGTTTTTT	CASKASGRGTTGELFF
TRBV9	15	.	TRBJ2-3	.	TGTGCCAGCAGCCCCGGCCCCACCCCCACAGATACGCAGTATTTT	CASSPGPTPTDTQYF
TRBV2	14	.	TRBJ2-2	.	TGTGCCAGCAGTGGCGTGGGTAACACCGGGGAGCTGTTTTTT	CASSGVGNTGELFF
TRBV7-2	16	.	TRBJ1-5	.	TGTGCCAGCAGCTTAGGGGAGGTTGGGTGGAATCAGCCCCAGCATTTT	CASSLGEVGWNQPQHF
TRBV6-5	14	.	TRBJ1-2	TRBD1	TGTGCCAGCAGCCATGGGACAGTTCTAGGCGGCTACACCTTC	CASSHGTVLGGYTF
TRBV5-5	17	.	TRBJ2-4	.	TGTGCCAGCACCTCATTGCGGGCAGTACTAGCCAAAAACATTCAGTACTTC	CASTSLRAVLAKNIQYF
TRBV9	15	.	TRBJ2-3	TRBD2	TGTGCCAGCAGCCGAAGCGGGGAGGCGACAGATACGCAGTATTTT	CASSRSGEATDTQYF
TRBV11-2	14	many	TRBJ1-6	TRBD1	TGTGCCAGCAATTCACAGGGGAACAATTCACCCCTCCACTTT	CASNSQGNNSPLHF
TRBV2	11	.	TRBJ2-7	.	TGTGCCAGCAGAGGGGTTTACGAGCAGTACTTC	CASRGVYEQYF
TRBV11-3	14	.	TRBJ2-5	.	TGTGCCAGCAGCCCGTTAGGGAGCCAAGAGACCCAGTACTTC	CASSPLGSQETQYF
TRBV2	12	many	TRBJ1-6	.	TGTGCCAGCAGTAAGGGTGATTCACCCCTCCACTTT	CASSKGDSPLHF
TRBV5-1	13	.	TRBJ2-1	.	TGCGCCAGCAGCTCCCGGATGGGCAATGAGCAGTTCTTC	CASSSRMGNEQFF
TRBV9	13	.	TRBJ2-2	.	TGTGCCAGCAGCGTAGTGGTACCCGGGGAGCTGTTTTTT	CASSVVVPGELFF
TRBV6-2/TRBV6-3	14	.	TRBJ2-7	.	TGTGCCAGCAGTTACTATGCCAGGGACGGTGAGCAGTACTTC	CASSYYARDGEQYF
TRBV6-2/TRBV6-3	16	.	TRBJ1-4	.	TGTGCCAGCAGTTACGATGAGGGATCAACTAATGAAAAACTGTTTTTT	CASSYDEGSTNEKLFF
TRBV12-3/TRBV12-4	13	.	TRBJ2-3	.	TGTGCCAGCAGTTCAGGGAGCGCAGATACGCAGTATTTT	CASSSGSADTQYF
TRBV19	15	once	TRBJ1-2	TRBD1	TGTGCCAGTAGTCCCAGGGGGGGAAGGATCTATGGCTACACCTTC	CASSPRGGRIYGYTF
TRBV7-9	15	.	TRBJ2-4	.	TGTGCCAGCAGCTCCCTAGCACTAGCCAAAAACATTCAGTACTTC	CASSSLALAKNIQYF
TRBV6-6	15	.	TRBJ2-4	TRBD1	TGTGCCAGCAGTGTTACACGGGACAGTCAAAACATTCAGTACTTC	CASSVTRDSQNIQYF
TRBV4-2	15	.	TRBJ1-2	.	TGTGCCAGCAGCCACGTGGCAGGGAGGGCTGATGGCTACACCTTC	CASSHVAGRADGYTF
TRBV6-4	15	.	TRBJ2-3	.	TGTGCCAGCAGTGGTCAGGGGTTAGGCACAGATACGCAGTATTTT	CASSGQGLGTDTQYF
TRBV7-2	15	.	TRBJ1-6	.	TGTGCCAGCAGCTTAGTGGCAGGATATAATTCACCCCTCCACTTT	CASSLVAGYNSPLHF
TRBV5-1	14	.	TRBJ2-1	.	TGCGCCAGCAGTCCGCAGGGGAACTACGGTGAGCAGTTCTTC	CASSPQGNYGEQFF
TRBV24-1	11	.	TRBJ2-3	.	TGTGCCACCGTCCTCACAGATACGCAGTATTTT	CATVLTDTQYF
TRBV5-6	13	few	TRBJ1-2	TRBD1	TGTGCCAGCAGCTACGGGACAGACTATGGCTACACCTTC	CASSYGTDYGYTF
TRBV3-1/TRBV3-2	12	.	TRBJ2-1	.	TGTGCCAGCAGCCAGAAGGGGTTAGAGCAGTTCTTC	CASSQKGLEQFF
TRBV29-1	14	.	TRBJ2-1	.	TGCAGCGGCCAATTATCACTAGGCTACAATGAGCAGTTCTTC	CSGQLSLGYNEQFF
TRBV5-1	13	.	TRBJ1-2	.	TGCGCCAGCAGCTTTAGGGCAGGGGCTGGCTACACCTTC	CASSFRAGAGYTF
TRBV6-2/TRBV6-3	12	few	TRBJ2-7	.	TGTGCCAGCAGCCAACCCTTGTCGTCTCCCCTTTTC	CASSQPLSSPLF
TRBV5-5	14	.	TRBJ1-2	TRBD1	TGTGCCAGCAGCTTGTCGGGACAGGCCTATGGCTACACCTTC	CASSLSGQAYGYTF
TRBV18	16	.	TRBJ1-1	.	TGTGCCAGCTCCAACTATAAGGCAAGAGGCGGCACTGAAGCTTTCTTT	CASSNYKARGGTEAFF
TRBV10-2	13	.	TRBJ2-7	TRBD2	TGCGCCAGCTCGGGGGGACTAGCCTACGAGCAGTACTTC	CASSGGLAYEQYF
TRBV5-5	15	.	TRBJ1-2	.	TGTGCCAGCAGCTCCTCGTTGTTCCAACGGGTAGGCTACACCTTC	CASSSSLFQRVGYTF
TRBV11-3	12	many	TRBJ1-1	.	TGTGCCAGCAGCAGGGTCCCCACTGAAGCTTTCTTT	CASSRVPTEAFF
TRBV2	13	.	TRBJ2-3	.	TGTGCCAGCATCCGAATTAGCACAGATACGCAGTATTTT	CASIRISTDTQYF
TRBV5-6	14	.	TRBJ1-2	.	TGTGCCAGCAGCTTAATAAGGACTAACTATGGCTACACCTTC	CASSLIRTNYGYTF
TRBV5-1	15	.	TRBJ2-5	TRBD1	TGCGCCAGCAGCGGACAGGGGGGGCGGATTGAGACCCAGTACTTC	CASSGQGGRIETQYF
TRBV6-5	13	.	TRBJ1-1	TRBD1	TGTGCCAGCAGCTCCATGCAGGGGGAAGTAGCTTTCTTT	CASSSMQGEVAFF